The clone carrying this TCR beta chain was seen ten or more times. The sample originates from a study of early T cells in non-severe SARS-CoV-2 infection. Looking at the study overall: Bulk RNA isolated from unsorted whole blood underwent sequencing; chains were not paired.

Unique molecular identifiers were attached to individual cDNA molecules. TCRdb reprocessed the 5' RACE reads with MiXCR, giving one entry per CDR3 protein. Of 60,000 to 70,000 distinct CDR3 sequences in the sample, 5.9% were seen once. The sequence was obtained from an adult who was a healthcare worker with PCR-confirmed SARS-CoV-2 infection or an uninfected control (not recorded which). Sequenced here: whole blood, sampled at baseline.

CDR3 amino acids: CASSPISSGNTIYF. For the CDR3, the DNA is TGTGCCAGCAGCCCAATAAGCTCTGGAAACACCATATATTTT. The chain is built from TRBV14 and TRBJ1-3; D remains unclear. The CDR3 sequence is 14 residues long. Looked up from germline, CDR1 is SGHDN and CDR2 is FVKESK. Deletions cut 4 bases from V and 0 bases from J, with 7 bases between.